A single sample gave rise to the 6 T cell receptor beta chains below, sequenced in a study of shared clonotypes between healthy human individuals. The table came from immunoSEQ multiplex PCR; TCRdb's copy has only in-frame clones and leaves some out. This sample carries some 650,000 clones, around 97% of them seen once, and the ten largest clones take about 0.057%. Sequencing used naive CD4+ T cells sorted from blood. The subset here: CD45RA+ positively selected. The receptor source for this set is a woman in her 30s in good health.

In DNA form, the CDR3 reads TGTGCCAGCAGTTTTAGCGGATACGAGCAGTACTTC. This translates into CASSFSGYEQYF. This rearrangement joins TRBV6-1 to TRBJ2-7; TRBD2 is a possible D gene (6 bases). This CDR3 region has 12 residues. V lost 5 bases and J lost 4, with 9 bases in between. Germline CDR1 is MNHNS and CDR2 is SASEGT.

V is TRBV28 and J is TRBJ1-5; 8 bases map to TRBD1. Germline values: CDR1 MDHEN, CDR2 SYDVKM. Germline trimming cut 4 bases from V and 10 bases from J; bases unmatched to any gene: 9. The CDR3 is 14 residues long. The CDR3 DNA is TGTGCCAGCAGTTCCGGACAGGGCCTGGGCCCCCAGCATTTT. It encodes CASSSGQGLGPQHF.

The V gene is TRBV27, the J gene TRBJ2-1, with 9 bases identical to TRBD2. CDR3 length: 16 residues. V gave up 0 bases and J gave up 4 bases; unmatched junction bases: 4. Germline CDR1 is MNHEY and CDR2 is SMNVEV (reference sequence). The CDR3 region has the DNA TGTGCCAGCAGTTTATCTCGACTAGCGGAGTACAATGAGCAGTTCTTC. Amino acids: CASSLSRLAEYNEQFF.

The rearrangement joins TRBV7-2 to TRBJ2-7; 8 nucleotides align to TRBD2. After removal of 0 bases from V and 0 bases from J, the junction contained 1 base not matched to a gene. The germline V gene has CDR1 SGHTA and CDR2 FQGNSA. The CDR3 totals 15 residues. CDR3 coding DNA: TGTGCCAGCAGCTTAGCAGCGGGGGCCTCCTACGAGCAGTACTTC. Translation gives CASSLAAGASYEQYF.

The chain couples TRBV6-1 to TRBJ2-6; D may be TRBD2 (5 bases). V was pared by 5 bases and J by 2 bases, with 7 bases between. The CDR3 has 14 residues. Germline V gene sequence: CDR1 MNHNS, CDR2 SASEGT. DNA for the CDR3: TGTGCCAGCAGTCTAGCCACTGGGGCCAACGTCCTGACTTTC. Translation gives CASSLATGANVLTF.

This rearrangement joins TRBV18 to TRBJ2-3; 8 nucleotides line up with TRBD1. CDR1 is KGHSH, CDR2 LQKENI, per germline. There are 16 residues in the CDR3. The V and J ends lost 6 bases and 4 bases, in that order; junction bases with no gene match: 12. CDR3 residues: CASSPGAQGGADTQYF. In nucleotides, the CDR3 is TGTGCCAGCTCCCCTGGGGCACAGGGGGGCGCAGATACGCAGTATTTT.